A single sample is the source of the 9 T cell receptor beta chains below, sequenced in a study of blood T cell repertoires in COVID-19 (dated by TCRdb to 2020 to 2021). Library preparation used the immunoSEQ multiplex PCR assay. Entries here come from immuneACCESS through TCRdb and include only in-frame sequences with V and J called. Some clones fail to appear in such tables; in the studies checked, an unresolved V gene covers under half of the shortfall, and the cause of the remainder is unknown. The sample records about 220,000 clones, roughly 80% of which are singletons. The ten biggest clones cover 3.6% of the sample. Input material: PBMCs or T cells enriched from blood (not recorded which). The receptors originated from a woman between 40 and 55 years old who had been exposed to COVID-19.

Only a few counts were recorded for this clone. The gene calls are TRBV6-5 and TRBJ1-4, with 7 bases matching TRBD1. V gave up 6 bases and J gave up 6 bases; unmatched junction bases: 7. Germline CDR1 and CDR2: MNHEY and SVGAGI. The CDR3 is made up of 14 amino acids. The CDR3 is CASRSEGAYEKLFF. CDR3 nucleotides: TGTGCCAGCAGATCGGAGGGGGCGTATGAAAAACTGTTTTTT.

The chain is built from TRBV19 and TRBJ2-5; D may be TRBD2 (5 bases). Germline CDR1 LNHDA, CDR2 SQIVND (reference sequence). Trimming left V 2 bases short and J 6 bases short, with 10 bases between. The CDR3 has 13 amino acids. The CDR3 spells CASSISGEKTQYF. Here the CDR3 DNA reads TGTGCCAGTAGTATATCCGGGGAGAAGACCCAGTACTTC.

The rearrangement links TRBV3-1 (or the pseudogene TRBV3-2) to TRBJ2-1; TRBD2 aligns across 15 bases. The CDR3 has 18 residues. Germline loops: CDR1 LGHDT, CDR2 YNNKEL (reference sequence). Trimming removed 0 bases from V and 6 bases from J; junction bases left unmatched: 6. CDR3 bases: TGTGCCAGCAGCCAAGATGGACTAGCGGGGGGGGTCGGCAATGAGCAGTTCTTC. It specifies CASSQDGLAGGVGNEQFF.

The rearrangement links TRBV9 to TRBJ1-5; D is unclear. The V gene lost 6 bases and the J gene lost 1 base, with 14 bases spanning the gap. The CDR3 runs 15 residues. CDR1 is SGDLS, CDR2 YYNGEE, per germline. Here the CDR3 reads CASTEGSGSNQPQHF. CDR3 nucleotides: TGTGCCAGCACCGAAGGGAGTGGGAGCAATCAGCCCCAGCATTTT.

The chain employs TRBV7-9 and TRBJ1-4; D not resolved. Deletions cut 3 bases from V and 0 bases from J, with 8 bases between. CDR3 length: 15 amino acids. Germline V gene data show CDR1 as SEHNR and CDR2 as FQNEAQ (reference sequence). CDR3 sequence: CASSFPGSTNEKLFF. The CDR3 DNA is TGTGCCAGCAGCTTCCCGGGGTCAACTAATGAAAAACTGTTTTTT.

This clone was detected many times. The V call is TRBV4-3, the J call TRBJ1-3; 7 bases fit TRBD1. Germline V lookup: CDR1 LGHNA, CDR2 YSLEER. This CDR3 contains 15 residues. The V gene end was trimmed by 4 bases and the J gene end by 2 bases; junction bases not matched to a gene: 5. CDR3 loop: CASSPGTAPGNTIYF. CDR3 nucleotide sequence: TGCGCCAGCAGCCCGGGGACAGCGCCTGGAAACACCATATATTTT.

The chain has TRBV5-6 and TRBJ1-1, with 7 bases that match TRBD1. The germline CDR1 and CDR2 sequences are SGHDT and YYEEEE. Losses at the gene ends were 3 bases for V and 10 bases for J; bases not matched to a gene: 24. The CDR3 has 18 residues. In nucleotides, the CDR3 is TGTGCCAGCAGCTCGCAGGGGGTAGAGGTGGTCAAAACTCCTCGAGCTTTCTTT. This translates into CASSSQGVEVVKTPRAFF.

The gene calls are TRBV2 and TRBJ1-2; D gene uncertain. The CDR3 runs to 11 residues. V was clipped by 11 bases and J by 7 bases, with 14 bases between them. Germline V gene data show CDR1 as SNHLY and CDR2 as FYNNEI. DNA of the CDR3: TGTGCCGGACGCGGGGAAGTTGGCTACACCTTC. Residues: CAGRGEVGYTF.

In this sample, this clone turned up once. CDR3 loop: CASSFPGAGSPLHF. The CDR3 DNA follows: TGTGCCAGCAGTTTTCCAGGGGCTGGTTCACCCCTCCACTTT. This chain uses TRBV6-5 with TRBJ1-6, with D maybe TRBD1 (6 bases). This CDR3 comprises 14 residues. V was trimmed by 4 bases and J by 9 bases, leaving 13 bases between them. Germline-derived CDR1 and CDR2 are MNHEY and SVGAGI.